The rows below give T cell receptor beta chains drawn from one sample of a study of cytotoxic CD8 clonotypes in ibrutinib-treated CLL. Some clones are missing from TCRdb's copy, which holds only in-frame ones; the method was immunoSEQ multiplex PCR. The table lists 60,000 to 65,000 clones, 57% of them singletons, with roughly 14% in the top ten. Specimen: PBMCs, collected after 12 months of ibrutinib treatment. The receptors come from a human donor with chronic lymphocytic leukemia. Each CDR3 is given with its conserved first and last residue. The D gene is left open where the match is weak. Some rows have no size entry. The others give once, few or many, or a class for an expanded clone.

J gene: TRBJ1-2; clone size: .; D gene: .; V gene: TRBV28; CDR3 protein: CASSLTARGSNYGYTF; CDR3 DNA: TGTGCCAGCAGTTTAACGGCCAGGGGATCTAACTATGGCTACACCTTC
J gene: TRBJ2-7; clone size: many; D gene: TRBD1; V gene: TRBV19; CDR3 protein: CASSQEGRGREEQYF; CDR3 DNA: TGTGCCAGTAGCCAAGAGGGCAGGGGGCGGGAAGAGCAGTACTTC
J gene: TRBJ1-1; clone size: .; D gene: .; V gene: TRBV18; CDR3 protein: CASSPRSIGEAFF; CDR3 DNA: TGTGCCAGCTCACCAAGGTCGATAGGAGAAGCTTTCTTT
J gene: TRBJ2-7; clone size: .; D gene: .; V gene: TRBV4-2; CDR3 protein: CASSQGGDQSYEQYF; CDR3 DNA: TGTGCCAGCAGCCAAGGAGGGGACCAATCCTACGAGCAGTACTTC
J gene: TRBJ2-7; clone size: .; D gene: .; V gene: TRBV14; CDR3 protein: CASSQDLSPGYSYEQYF; CDR3 DNA: TGTGCCAGCAGCCAAGACCTCAGTCCGGGTTACTCCTACGAGCAGTACTTC
J gene: TRBJ2-3; clone size: .; D gene: .; V gene: TRBV7-9; CDR3 protein: CASSRDNSPTDTQYF; CDR3 DNA: TGTGCCAGCAGCCGGGACAATTCCCCCACAGATACGCAGTATTTT
J gene: TRBJ2-2; clone size: .; D gene: .; V gene: TRBV14; CDR3 protein: CASSQFMGRGTGELFF; CDR3 DNA: TGTGCCAGCAGCCAATTTATGGGGCGCGGCACCGGGGAGCTGTTTTTT
J gene: TRBJ2-1; clone size: .; D gene: TRBD2; V gene: TRBV11-3; CDR3 protein: CASSLDGGAGDEQFF; CDR3 DNA: TGTGCCAGCAGCTTAGACGGGGGGGCCGGCGATGAGCAGTTCTTC
J gene: TRBJ2-7; clone size: .; D gene: .; V gene: TRBV6-5; CDR3 protein: CASRRVTSYEQYF; CDR3 DNA: TGTGCCAGTCGGCGTGTTACCTCCTACGAGCAGTACTTC
J gene: TRBJ2-5; clone size: once; D gene: TRBD2; V gene: TRBV27; CDR3 protein: CASTTLRAGVETQYF; CDR3 DNA: TGTGCCAGCACCACACTACGAGCGGGAGTTGAGACCCAGTACTTC
J gene: TRBJ2-3; clone size: .; D gene: .; V gene: TRBV7-6; CDR3 protein: CASSPVGWGIGDTQYF; CDR3 DNA: TGTGCCAGCAGCCCGGTCGGGTGGGGGATAGGGGATACGCAGTATTTT
J gene: TRBJ2-3; clone size: few; D gene: TRBD1; V gene: TRBV10-1; CDR3 protein: CASTGTGGDTQYF; CDR3 DNA: TGCGCCAGCACAGGGACAGGGGGGGATACGCAGTATTTT
J gene: TRBJ2-3; clone size: .; D gene: TRBD2; V gene: TRBV27; CDR3 protein: CASSLGTSGRRFADTQYF; CDR3 DNA: TGTGCCAGCAGTTTAGGGACTAGCGGGAGACGGTTCGCAGATACGCAGTATTTT
J gene: TRBJ2-2; clone size: few; D gene: .; V gene: TRBV19; CDR3 protein: CASSIAHRGTGELFF; CDR3 DNA: TGTGCCAGTAGTATAGCCCATCGGGGAACCGGGGAGCTGTTTTTT
J gene: TRBJ2-2; clone size: .; D gene: TRBD1; V gene: TRBV6-1; CDR3 protein: CASKTGPNTGELFF; CDR3 DNA: TGTGCCAGCAAGACAGGGCCCAACACCGGGGAGCTGTTTTTT
J gene: TRBJ1-1; clone size: few; D gene: .; V gene: TRBV5-8; CDR3 protein: CASSITDRWSGAFF; CDR3 DNA: TGTGCCAGCAGCATCACTGACAGGTGGTCGGGAGCTTTCTTT
J gene: TRBJ2-1; clone size: .; D gene: TRBD2; V gene: TRBV19; CDR3 protein: CATGLAGGYEQFF; CDR3 DNA: TGTGCCACAGGACTAGCGGGAGGGTATGAGCAGTTCTTC
J gene: TRBJ2-7; clone size: .; D gene: .; V gene: TRBV10-2; CDR3 protein: CASSPTQGPRVSF; CDR3 DNA: TGCGCCAGCAGCCCCACCCAGGGGCCCAGGGTTAGCTTC
J gene: TRBJ1-2; clone size: .; D gene: .; V gene: TRBV6-1; CDR3 protein: CASSEEGWGGYTF; CDR3 DNA: TGTGCCAGCAGTGAAGAAGGGTGGGGTGGCTACACCTTC
J gene: TRBJ1-1; clone size: medium-sized; D gene: TRBD1; V gene: TRBV7-9; CDR3 protein: CASSYTGGVRTEAFF; CDR3 DNA: TGTGCCAGCAGCTACACAGGGGGGGTTCGTACTGAAGCTTTCTTT
J gene: TRBJ1-5; clone size: few; D gene: TRBD1; V gene: TRBV6-1; CDR3 protein: CASSGPGQGQWSNQPQHF; CDR3 DNA: TGTGCCAGCAGTGGACCGGGACAGGGTCAGTGGAGCAATCAGCCCCAGCATTTT
J gene: TRBJ2-5; clone size: .; D gene: .; V gene: TRBV21-1; CDR3 protein: CASSRKEAGWPETQYF; CDR3 DNA: TGTGCCAGCAGCCGAAAAGAGGCAGGGTGGCCCGAGACCCAGTACTTC
J gene: TRBJ2-2; clone size: .; D gene: .; V gene: TRBV6-5; CDR3 protein: CASSLRLGGELFF; CDR3 DNA: TGTGCCAGCAGCCTCAGGTTGGGCGGGGAGCTGTTTTTT